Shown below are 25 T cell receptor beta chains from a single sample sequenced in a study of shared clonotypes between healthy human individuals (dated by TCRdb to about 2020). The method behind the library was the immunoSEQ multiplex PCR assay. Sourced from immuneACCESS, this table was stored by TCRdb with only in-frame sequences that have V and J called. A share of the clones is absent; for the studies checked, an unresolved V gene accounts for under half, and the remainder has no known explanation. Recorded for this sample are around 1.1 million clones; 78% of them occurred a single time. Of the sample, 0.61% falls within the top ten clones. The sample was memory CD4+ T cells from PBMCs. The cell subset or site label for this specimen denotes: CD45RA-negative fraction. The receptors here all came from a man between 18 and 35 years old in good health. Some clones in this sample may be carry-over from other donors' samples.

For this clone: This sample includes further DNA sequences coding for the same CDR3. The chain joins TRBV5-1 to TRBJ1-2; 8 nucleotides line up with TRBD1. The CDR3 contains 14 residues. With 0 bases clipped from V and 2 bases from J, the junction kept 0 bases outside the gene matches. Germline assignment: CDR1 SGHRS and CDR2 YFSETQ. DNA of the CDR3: TGCGCCAGCAGCTTGGGGACAGGGAACTATGGCTACACCTTC. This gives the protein CASSLGTGNYGYTF.

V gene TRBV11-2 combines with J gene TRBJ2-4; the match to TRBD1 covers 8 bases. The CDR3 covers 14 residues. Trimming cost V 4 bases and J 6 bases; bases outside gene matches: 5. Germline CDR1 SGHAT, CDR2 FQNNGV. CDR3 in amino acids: CASSWDRSRNIQYF. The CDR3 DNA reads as TGTGCCAGCAGCTGGGACAGGTCGAGAAACATTCAGTACTTC.

The CDR3 reads CASSQDNRDRVYEQYF. In DNA form, the CDR3 reads TGCGCCAGCAGCCAAGACAACCGGGACAGGGTCTACGAGCAGTACTTC. The V call is TRBV4-3, the J call TRBJ2-7, with 9 nucleotides matching TRBD1. Trimming at V came to 0 bases and at J to 3 bases, leaving 6 bases not matched to a gene. The CDR3 runs 16 residues. Germline V gives CDR1 LGHNA, CDR2 YSLEER.

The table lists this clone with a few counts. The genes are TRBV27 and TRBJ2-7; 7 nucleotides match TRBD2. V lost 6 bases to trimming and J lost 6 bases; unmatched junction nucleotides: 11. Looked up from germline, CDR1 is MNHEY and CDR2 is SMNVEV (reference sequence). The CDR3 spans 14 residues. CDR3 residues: CASSQSGMRAEQYF. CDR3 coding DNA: TGTGCCAGCAGCCAGAGCGGGATGAGGGCCGAGCAGTACTTC.

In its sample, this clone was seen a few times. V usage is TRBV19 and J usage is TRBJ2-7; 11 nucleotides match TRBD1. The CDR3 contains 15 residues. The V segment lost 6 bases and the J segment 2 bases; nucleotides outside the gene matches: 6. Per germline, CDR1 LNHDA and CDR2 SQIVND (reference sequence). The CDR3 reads CASRDPGQGAYEQYF. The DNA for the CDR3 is TGTGCCAGTAGGGACCCGGGACAGGGGGCCTACGAGCAGTACTTC.

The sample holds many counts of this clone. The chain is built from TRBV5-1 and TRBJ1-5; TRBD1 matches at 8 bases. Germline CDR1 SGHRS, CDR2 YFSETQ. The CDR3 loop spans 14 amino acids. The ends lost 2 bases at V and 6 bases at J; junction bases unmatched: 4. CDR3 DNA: TGCGCCAGCAGCTTAACAGGGGGTAGTCAGCCCCAGCATTTT. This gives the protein CASSLTGGSQPQHF.

CDR3 nucleotide sequence: TGTGCCAGCAGGGAAACTAGCGGGCCAGACAATGAGCAGTTCTTC. It encodes CASRETSGPDNEQFF. The chain is built from TRBV28 and TRBJ2-1; TRBD2 agrees at 9 bases. The junction had 8 bases not matched to a gene; V was cut back by 6 bases and J by 5 bases. This CDR3 has 15 amino acids. CDR1 MDHEN and CDR2 SYDVKM come from the germline V gene.

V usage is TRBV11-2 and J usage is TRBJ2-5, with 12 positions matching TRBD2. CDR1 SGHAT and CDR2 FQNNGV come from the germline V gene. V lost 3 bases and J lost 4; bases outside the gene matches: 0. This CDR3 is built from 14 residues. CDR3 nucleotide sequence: TGTGCCAGCAGCTTGGGACTAGCGGGAGAGACCCAGTACTTC. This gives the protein CASSLGLAGETQYF.

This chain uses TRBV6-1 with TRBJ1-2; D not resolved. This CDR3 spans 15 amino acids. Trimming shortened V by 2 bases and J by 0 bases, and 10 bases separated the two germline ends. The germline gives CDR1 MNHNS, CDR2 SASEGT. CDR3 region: CASSETDGANYGYTF. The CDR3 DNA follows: TGTGCCAGCAGTGAAACCGACGGAGCTAACTATGGCTACACCTTC.

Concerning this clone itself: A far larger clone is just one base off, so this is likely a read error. Written as DNA, the CDR3 is TGCGCCAGCTCCGGACAGCTCGCCCATGGCTACACCTTC. Residues: CASSGQLAHGYTF. The chain links TRBV5-1 to TRBJ1-2; possible D gene TRBD1, 6 bases. Trimming took off 7 bases at V and 6 bases at J, with 16 bases between the two ends. This CDR3 is 13 amino acids long. Germline values: CDR1 SGHRS, CDR2 YFSETQ.

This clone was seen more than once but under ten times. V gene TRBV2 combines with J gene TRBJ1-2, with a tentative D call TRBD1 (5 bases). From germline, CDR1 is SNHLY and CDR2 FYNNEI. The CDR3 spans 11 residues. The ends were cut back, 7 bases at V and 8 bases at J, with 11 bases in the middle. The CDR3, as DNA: TGTGCCAGCATGGCAGGGTTCGGCTACACCTTC. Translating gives CASMAGFGYTF.

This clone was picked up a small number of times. The CDR3 sequence: CASSSRQVQETQYF. The DNA of the CDR3 is TGTGCCAGCAGTTCCCGACAGGTCCAAGAGACCCAGTACTTC. The chain has TRBV28 and TRBJ2-5, with TRBD1 as a possible D gene (6 bases). Trimming removed 4 bases from V and 1 base from J, with 10 bases in between. This CDR3 region has 14 residues. Germline CDR1 is MDHEN and CDR2 is SYDVKM.

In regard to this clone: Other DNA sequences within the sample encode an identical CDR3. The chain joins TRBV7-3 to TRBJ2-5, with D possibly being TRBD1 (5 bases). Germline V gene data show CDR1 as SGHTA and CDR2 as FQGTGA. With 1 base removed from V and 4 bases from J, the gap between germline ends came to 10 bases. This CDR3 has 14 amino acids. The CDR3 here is CASSLSGRAETQYF. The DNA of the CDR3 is TGTGCCAGCAGCTTAAGTGGCAGGGCAGAGACCCAGTACTTC.

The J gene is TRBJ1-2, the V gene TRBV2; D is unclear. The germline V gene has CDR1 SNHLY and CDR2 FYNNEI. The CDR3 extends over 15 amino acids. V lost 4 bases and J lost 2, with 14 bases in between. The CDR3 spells CASSAGRERNYGYTF. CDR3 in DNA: TGTGCCAGCAGTGCCGGACGGGAAAGAAACTATGGCTACACCTTC.

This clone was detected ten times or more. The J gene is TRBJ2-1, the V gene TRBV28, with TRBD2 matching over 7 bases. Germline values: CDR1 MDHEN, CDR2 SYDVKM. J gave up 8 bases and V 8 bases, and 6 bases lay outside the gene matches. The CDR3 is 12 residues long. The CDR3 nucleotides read TGTGCCAGCCGCGGGAGTTCGGATGAGCAGTTCTTC. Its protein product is CASRGSSDEQFF.

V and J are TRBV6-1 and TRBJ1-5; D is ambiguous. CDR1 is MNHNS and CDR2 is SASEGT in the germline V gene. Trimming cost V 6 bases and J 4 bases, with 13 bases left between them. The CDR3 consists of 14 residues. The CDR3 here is CASRVGRGNQPQHF. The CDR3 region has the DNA TGTGCCAGCAGAGTAGGACGGGGAAATCAGCCCCAGCATTTT.

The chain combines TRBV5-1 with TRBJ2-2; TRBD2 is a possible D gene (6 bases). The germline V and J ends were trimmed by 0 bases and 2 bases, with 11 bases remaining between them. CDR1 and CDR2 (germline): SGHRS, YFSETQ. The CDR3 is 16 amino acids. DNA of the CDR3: TGCGCCAGCAGCTTGGGGAATAGCGGAAACACCGGGGAGCTGTTTTTT. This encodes CASSLGNSGNTGELFF.

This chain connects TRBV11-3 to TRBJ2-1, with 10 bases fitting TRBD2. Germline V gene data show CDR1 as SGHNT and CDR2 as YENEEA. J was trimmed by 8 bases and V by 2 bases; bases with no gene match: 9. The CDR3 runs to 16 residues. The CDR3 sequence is CASSLIASGSIDEQFF. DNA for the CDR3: TGTGCCAGCAGCTTAATCGCTAGCGGGAGTATAGATGAGCAGTTCTTC.

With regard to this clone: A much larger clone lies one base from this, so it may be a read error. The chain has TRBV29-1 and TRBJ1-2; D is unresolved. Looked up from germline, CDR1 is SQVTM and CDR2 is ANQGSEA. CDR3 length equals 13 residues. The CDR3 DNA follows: TGCAGCGTTGGGGGTGGAGGGTTCTATGGCAACACCTTC. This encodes CSVGGGGFYGNTF.

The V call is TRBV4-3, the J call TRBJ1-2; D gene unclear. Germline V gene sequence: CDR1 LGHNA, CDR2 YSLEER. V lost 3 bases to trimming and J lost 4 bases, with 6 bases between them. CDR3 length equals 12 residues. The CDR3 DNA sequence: TGCGCCAGCAGCCAGTCCGGCTATGGCTACACCTTC. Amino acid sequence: CASSQSGYGYTF.

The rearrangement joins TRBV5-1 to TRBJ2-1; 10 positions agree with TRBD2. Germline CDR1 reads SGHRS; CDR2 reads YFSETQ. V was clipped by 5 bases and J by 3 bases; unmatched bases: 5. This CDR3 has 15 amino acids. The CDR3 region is CASRPSGGFYNEQFF. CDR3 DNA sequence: TGCGCCAGCAGGCCTAGCGGGGGATTCTACAATGAGCAGTTCTTC.

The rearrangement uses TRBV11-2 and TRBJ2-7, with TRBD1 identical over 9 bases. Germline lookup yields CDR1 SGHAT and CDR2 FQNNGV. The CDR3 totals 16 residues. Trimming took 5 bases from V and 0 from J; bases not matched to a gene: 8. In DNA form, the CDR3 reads TGTGCCAGCAGCCAGCCGACAGGGGGGATCTCCTACGAGCAGTACTTC. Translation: CASSQPTGGISYEQYF. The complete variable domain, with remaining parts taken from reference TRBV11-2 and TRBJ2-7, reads EAGVAQSPRYKIIEKRQSVAFWCNPISGHATLYWYQQILGQGPKLLIQFQNNGVVDDSQLPKDRFSAERLKGVDSTLKIQPAKLEDSAVYLCASSQPTGGISYEQYFGPGTRLTVT.

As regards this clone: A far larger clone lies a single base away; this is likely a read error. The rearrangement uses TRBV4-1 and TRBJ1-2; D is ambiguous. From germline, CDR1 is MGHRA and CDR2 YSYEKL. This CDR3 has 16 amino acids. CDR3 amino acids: CASSSFGRTPNHGYTF. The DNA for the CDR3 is TGCGCCAGCAGCTCATTCGGTCGGACTCCTAACCATGGCTACACCTTC.

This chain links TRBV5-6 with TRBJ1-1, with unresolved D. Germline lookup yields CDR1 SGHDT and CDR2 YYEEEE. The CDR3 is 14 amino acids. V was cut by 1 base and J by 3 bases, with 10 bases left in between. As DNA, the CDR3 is TGTGCCAGCAGCTTGCGGCAGCTCTACACTGAAGCTTTCTTT. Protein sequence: CASSLRQLYTEAFF.

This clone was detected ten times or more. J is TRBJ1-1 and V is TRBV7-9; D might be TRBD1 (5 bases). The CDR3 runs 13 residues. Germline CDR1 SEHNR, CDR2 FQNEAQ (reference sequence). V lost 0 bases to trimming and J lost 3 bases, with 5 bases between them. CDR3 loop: CASSLAGDTEAFF. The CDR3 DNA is TGTGCCAGCAGCTTAGCAGGGGACACTGAAGCTTTCTTT.